The 27 T cell receptor beta chains below were found in one sample sequenced in a study of vaccination and CD4 T cells after COVID-19. The antigens for these receptors are not known. Sequencing of DNA taken from cultured CD4+ T cells relied on the Oncomine TCR Beta short-read assay. TCRdb reanalysed the PCR reads using MiXCR and keeps one entry per CDR3 protein. The repertoire holds some 20,000 distinct CDR3 sequences, about two fifths seen once, with roughly 27% in the top ten. Time point here: late sampling 161 to 241 days after vaccination in a few convalescent patients. The treatment here: roughly nine-day PBMC culture with coronavirus spike peptide pools or control peptides (ViraFEST assay). The sequences come from CD4+ T cells from blood, cultured in vitro, collected about 7 months after SARS-CoV-2 vaccination. These receptors came from a human donor who had recovered from COVID-19.

This chain links TRBV19 with TRBJ1-1, with 7 bases that match TRBD1. The V gene end was trimmed by 2 bases and the J gene end by 4 bases; junction bases not matched to a gene: 4. The CDR3 is 14 amino acids. CDR1 and CDR2 (germline): LNHDA, SQIVND (reference sequence). The CDR3, as DNA: TGTGCCAGTAGTATACTCAGGGGGGGCACTGAAGCTTTCTTT. Its protein product is CASSILRGGTEAFF.

This clonotype was recorded once. J is TRBJ1-2 and V is TRBV4-3; weak D call: TRBD1 (6 bases). This CDR3 is 14 amino acids long. Looked up from germline, CDR1 is LGHNA and CDR2 is YSLEER. Trimming shortened V by 0 bases and J by 6 bases, and 11 bases separated the two germline ends. The CDR3 DNA follows: TGCGCCAGCAGCCAAGACCGGGGGCTCCATGGCTACACCTTC. Protein sequence: CASSQDRGLHGYTF.

The chain employs TRBV29-1 and TRBJ1-1; D gene unclear. The CDR3 is made up of 13 amino acids. Germline V CDR1 and CDR2: SQVTM, ANQGSEA. The germline V and J ends were trimmed by 5 bases and 0 bases, with 10 bases remaining between them. The DNA for the CDR3 is TGCAGCGTTTCCACGGGGTTGAACACTGAAGCTTTCTTT. It yields the protein CSVSTGLNTEAFF. The variable domain in full, with the rest retrieved from reference TRBV29-1 and TRBJ1-1, is SAVISQKPSRDICQRGTSLTIQCQVDSQVTMMFWYRQQPGQSLTLIATANQGSEATYESGFVIDKFPISRPNLTFSTLTVSNMSPEDSSIYLCSVSTGLNTEAFFGQGTRLTVV.

This clonotype showed up just a few times. The chain couples TRBV20-1 to TRBJ1-2; D may be TRBD1 (6 bases). The V gene's germline CDR1 is DFQATT and CDR2 SNEGSKA (reference sequence). Trimming removed 6 bases from V and 8 bases from J, with 13 bases in between. The CDR3 loop spans 11 amino acids. The CDR3: CSAGGAEGYTF. DNA of the CDR3: TGCAGTGCCGGGGGGGCTGAGGGCTACACCTTC.

The chain joins TRBV6-1 to TRBJ1-2; TRBD1 might be the D (5 bases). The CDR3 spans 14 residues. V gave up 5 bases and J gave up 5 bases, with 15 bases separating them. The germline V gene has CDR1 MNHNS and CDR2 SASEGT. This chain's CDR3 is CASSRVRGTYGYTF. The CDR3 coding sequence is TGTGCCAGCAGTAGAGTTCGGGGGACGTATGGCTACACCTTC.

This clonotype has a handful of counts. This sequence joins TRBV7-9 and TRBJ1-6, with TRBD1 as a possible D gene (5 bases). The CDR3 sequence is 15 residues long. V gave up 5 bases and J gave up 5 bases, with 13 bases separating them. Looked up from germline, CDR1 is SEHNR and CDR2 is FQNEAQ (reference sequence). CDR3 amino acids: CASSRTFGDNSPLHF. As DNA, the CDR3 is TGTGCCAGCAGCCGGACATTTGGGGATAATTCACCCCTCCACTTT.

This clonotype is a singleton in its sample. The chain couples TRBV5-4 to TRBJ2-7; the D gene is possibly TRBD1 (5 bases). The CDR3 loop spans 16 amino acids. Germline CDR1 and CDR2: SGHNT and YYREEE (reference sequence). Trimming shortened V by 4 bases and J by 3 bases, and 20 bases separated the two germline ends. In nucleotides, the CDR3 is TGTGCCAGCAGCCCGGTGGGGCCACCTGGCAGCTACGAGCAGTACTTC. It translates to CASSPVGPPGSYEQYF.

This clonotype appeared a few times. The chain is built from TRBV7-2 and TRBJ1-5; D is unclear. CDR3 length: 13 amino acids. The germline gives CDR1 SGHTA, CDR2 FQGNSA. V dropped 2 bases and J dropped 5 bases, with 7 bases sitting between them. The CDR3 DNA follows: TGTGCCAGCAGCTTACGTGGGGATCAGCCCCAGCATTTT. Protein sequence: CASSLRGDQPQHF.

This chain links TRBV19 with TRBJ2-7; 8 bases agree with TRBD2. J gave up 6 bases and V 6 bases, and 10 bases lay outside the gene matches. Germline CDR1 reads LNHDA; CDR2 reads SQIVND (reference sequence). CDR3 length: 14 amino acids. The CDR3 region is CASREDGRAGEQYF. In nucleotides, the CDR3 is TGTGCCAGTAGGGAAGACGGGAGGGCCGGCGAGCAGTACTTC.

The rearrangement links TRBV2 to TRBJ1-5; possibly TRBD1 for D (5 bases). Germline CDR1 is SNHLY and CDR2 is FYNNEI. The CDR3 extends over 15 amino acids. Trimming took 6 bases from V and 3 from J, leaving 15 bases between them. The DNA for the CDR3 is TGTGCCAGCAGCGCCATATGGGGCGCCAATCAGCCCCAGCATTTT. Protein product: CASSAIWGANQPQHF.

V is TRBV7-2 and J is TRBJ2-5, with 7 bases fitting TRBD2. Germline V lookup: CDR1 SGHTA, CDR2 FQGNSA. Trimming removed 3 bases from V and 2 bases from J; junction bases left unmatched: 6. CDR3 length equals 15 residues. CDR3 in DNA: TGTGCCAGCAGCTTGGTCACAGCGGGACAAGAGACCCAGTACTTC. Encoded protein: CASSLVTAGQETQYF. Complete variable domain (other parts from reference TRBV7-2 and TRBJ2-5): GAGVSQSPSNKVTEKGKDVELRCDPISGHTALYWYRQSLGQGLEFLIYFQGNSAPDKSGLPSDRFSAERTGGSVSTLTIQRTQQEDSAVYLCASSLVTAGQETQYFGPGTRLLVL.

Comments on this clonotype: With only one base between it and a far larger clone, this is likely a read error. This rearrangement joins TRBV6-5 to TRBJ2-7, with D maybe TRBD1 (6 bases). The CDR3 contains 13 residues. Germline assignment: CDR1 MNHEY and CDR2 SVGAGI. Trimming cost V 1 base and J 7 bases, with 11 bases left between them. In DNA form, the CDR3 reads TGTGCCAGCAGTTACTGGGAAGGGGGTGAGCAGTACTTC. Translation gives CASSYWEGGEQYF.

The chain has TRBV12-3 or TRBV12-4 and TRBJ1-5, with D possibly matching TRBD1 (6 bases). This CDR3 is built from 16 residues. Trimming removed 6 bases at V and 4 bases at J, with 19 bases between. CDR3 bases: TGTGCCAGCAGATATAGGGCCGGGGGCGCAAATCAGCCCCAGCATTTT. Its translation is CASRYRAGGANQPQHF.

This chain joins TRBV20-1 and TRBJ2-4, with D unclear. The CDR3 has 14 amino acids. From germline, CDR1 is DFQATT and CDR2 SNEGSKA (reference sequence). V was trimmed by 4 bases and J by 1 base, leaving 11 bases between them. The CDR3 coding sequence is TGCAGTGCTACCACGTCTGGGGCCAAAAACATTCAGTACTTC. It codes for CSATTSGAKNIQYF.

This rearrangement joins TRBV19 to TRBJ2-5, with TRBD2 identical over 9 bases. Germline V lookup: CDR1 LNHDA, CDR2 SQIVND (reference sequence). V lost 3 bases and J lost 5; bases outside the gene matches: 4. The CDR3 covers 14 residues. The CDR3 DNA reads TGTGCCAGTAGTATGGGGACTAGCCCCGAGACCCAGTACTTC. Translated: CASSMGTSPETQYF.

The chain is built from TRBV2 and TRBJ1-1; D call uncertain. The CDR3 totals 17 residues. Germline values: CDR1 SNHLY, CDR2 FYNNEI. Trimming cost V 2 bases and J 0 bases, with 16 bases left between them. Written as DNA, the CDR3 is TGTGCCAGCAGTGAATCCTCTGATGCGGACGTGAACACTGAAGCTTTCTTT. This codes for CASSESSDADVNTEAFF.

This clonotype was counted between two and nine times. DNA for the CDR3: TGTGCCAGCAGCGGCCGGGACAAGAGGACTGAAGCTTTCTTT. Translating gives CASSGRDKRTEAFF. The chain is built from TRBV5-6 and TRBJ1-1, with TRBD1 as a possible D gene (6 bases). There are 14 residues in the CDR3. Trimming shortened V by 4 bases and J by 5 bases, and 15 bases separated the two germline ends. The germline gives CDR1 SGHDT, CDR2 YYEEEE.

The V gene is TRBV20-1, the J gene TRBJ1-1; no clear D gene. Trimming removed 0 bases from V and 8 bases from J, with 19 bases in between. The CDR3 loop spans 15 amino acids. Germline V gene sequence: CDR1 DFQATT, CDR2 SNEGSKA (reference sequence). Here the CDR3 reads CSARDQTRARSEAFF. The CDR3 DNA reads TGCAGTGCTAGAGATCAAACACGGGCGCGTAGCGAAGCTTTCTTT.

The CDR3 region is CASRVGSMAYEQYF. The CDR3 DNA follows: TGTGCCAGCAGAGTGGGCAGCATGGCCTACGAGCAGTACTTC. J is TRBJ2-7 and V is TRBV5-6; D uncertain. V lost 5 bases and J 2 bases, leaving 14 bases between the germline ends. Germline V CDR1 and CDR2: SGHDT, YYEEEE. The CDR3 has 14 amino acids. Variable domain in full (rest from reference TRBV5-6 and TRBJ2-7): DAGVTQSPTHLIKTRGQQVTLRCSPKSGHDTVSWYQQALGQGPQFIFQYYEEEERQRGNFPDRFSGHQFPNYSSELNVNALLLGDSALYLCASRVGSMAYEQYFGPGTRLTVT.

This clonotype was seen more than once but under ten times. The rearrangement uses TRBV25-1 and TRBJ1-1, with 8 positions matching TRBD1. CDR1 and CDR2 from the germline V gene are MGHDK and SYGVNS. The CDR3 sequence is 17 residues long. The ends lost 2 bases at V and 3 bases at J; junction bases unmatched: 11. CDR3 nucleotide sequence: TGTGCCAGCAGTGAAGCAGGGGGCGGACTGCGATACACTGAAGCTTTCTTT. Translation gives CASSEAGGGLRYTEAFF.

The rearrangement links TRBV7-2 to TRBJ2-5; D is unclear. CDR1 and CDR2 (germline): SGHTA, FQGNSA. This CDR3 is built from 13 residues. Trimming removed 2 bases at V and 3 bases at J, with 7 bases between. CDR3 amino acids: CASSLSLKETQYF. CDR3 coding DNA: TGTGCCAGCAGCTTATCCCTAAAAGAGACCCAGTACTTC.

Many counts were recorded for this clonotype. The chain couples TRBV10-3 to TRBJ1-1; no clear D gene. V lost 8 bases to trimming and J lost 6 bases, with 16 bases between them. The CDR3 sequence is 13 residues long. CDR1 is ENHRY and CDR2 is SYGVKD in the germline V gene. This CDR3 reads CAIGGSGRAEAFF. Written as DNA, the CDR3 is TGTGCCATCGGAGGGAGCGGGCGCGCTGAAGCTTTCTTT.

The genes are TRBV6-2 or TRBV6-3 and TRBJ2-1, with D possibly being TRBD1 (5 bases). V was pared by 7 bases and J by 5 bases, with 18 bases between. The CDR3 has 15 amino acids. Germline V gene sequence: CDR1 MNHEY, CDR2 SVGEGT. CDR3 in DNA: TGTGCCAGCAAGGGATACTGGAAGGGGAACAATGAGCAGTTCTTC. Its translation: CASKGYWKGNNEQFF.

This sequence joins TRBV15 and TRBJ1-3; D gene unclear. This CDR3 comprises 13 residues. V lost 4 bases, J lost 3 bases, and 7 bases lay in between. Looked up from germline, CDR1 is LNHNV and CDR2 is YYDKDF (reference sequence). The CDR3 loop is CATSTAVGNTIYF. CDR3 DNA sequence: TGTGCCACCAGCACAGCGGTTGGAAACACCATATATTTT.

This clonotype was detected only a few times. V usage is TRBV10-3 and J usage is TRBJ1-5; TRBD1 matches at 7 bases. J was trimmed by 0 bases and V by 11 bases; bases with no gene match: 4. CDR3 length: 13 amino acids. Germline CDR1 and CDR2: ENHRY and SYGVKD. The CDR3 loop reads CAVGTDSNQPQHF. The DNA for the CDR3 is TGTGCCGTCGGGACAGATAGCAATCAGCCCCAGCATTTT.

This clonotype has only a few counts. The rearrangement joins TRBV6-1 to TRBJ2-7; D gene ambiguous. V dropped 11 bases and J dropped 0 bases, with 20 bases sitting between them. The CDR3 covers 15 residues. The germline V gene has CDR1 MNHNS and CDR2 SASEGT. The chain's CDR3 is CASQPQQSTSYEQYF. The CDR3 DNA reads as TGTGCCTCCCAGCCCCAACAGTCGACCTCCTACGAGCAGTACTTC.

This clonotype occurred a few times. The V and J genes are TRBV7-2 and TRBJ2-5; TRBD1 is a possible D gene (5 bases). Trimming cost V 5 bases and J 5 bases, with 15 bases left between them. CDR3 length: 14 amino acids. In germline, CDR1 is SGHTA, CDR2 FQGNSA. Written as DNA, the CDR3 is TGTGCCAGCAGCGCCCTCCAGGGATGGGAGACCCAGTACTTC. The encoded protein is CASSALQGWETQYF.